This TCR beta chain was found in a study of blood T cell repertoires in COVID-19. About the study: Collection of acute and convalescent COVID-19 samples took place in the United States, Italy and Spain. Sample material is recorded as cDNA or gDNA derived from T cells, B-cell-depleted T cells, or PBMCs.

Germline loops: CDR1 SGHAT, CDR2 FQNNGV. The CDR3 has 14 residues. V shed 2 bases, J shed 0 bases, and the junction held 1 base outside the gene matches. How the authors handled the data: Amplified reference gene primers provided the basis for estimating nucleated cell counts. Produced via immunoSEQ multiplex PCR; TCRdb's table is partial and in-frame only. The V and J calls and the clone size are those of that table, but D and trimming were determined from the DNA. The sample carries around 22,000 clones, 91% recorded once. The chain recombines TRBV11-2 with TRBJ2-7, with 7 bases lining up with TRBD1. Sequenced input: peripheral blood. The sequence came from a woman aged 70-85 years with active COVID-19. The CDR3 spells CASSLWDSSYEQYF. In DNA, the CDR3 is TGTGCCAGCAGCTTATGGGACAGCTCCTACGAGCAGTACTTC.